These 32 T cell receptor beta chains were all obtained from the same sample, sequenced in a study of shared clonotypes between healthy human individuals (TCRdb year 2020). The receptor library was made with the immunoSEQ multiplex PCR assay. The table comes from immuneACCESS by way of TCRdb, which keeps in-frame sequences with V and J called. Part of the clones is missing from these tables; in studies checked, under half for an unresolved V gene and the rest for unknown reasons. For this sample the table gives roughly 96,000 clones, of which about 45% were detected only once. Jointly, the top ten make up approximately 16% of the sample. Material for sequencing was PBMCs. Every receptor here comes from a woman between 40 and 55 years old in good health. Some clones in this sample may be carry-over from other donors' samples.

The V call is TRBV6-1, the J call TRBJ1-5, with D uncertain. The CDR3 has 16 amino acids. Germline CDR1 and CDR2: MNHNS and SASEGT. Deletions cut 1 base from V and 6 bases from J, with 16 bases between. In DNA, the CDR3 is TGTGCCAGCAGTGAAGAGGAGGTGTCAGTGGGTCAGCCCCAGCATTTT. Protein: CASSEEEVSVGQPQHF.

The gene calls are TRBV11-2 and TRBJ2-7; tentatively, D is TRBD2 (6 bases). The CDR3 is 13 residues long. Trimming removed 5 bases at V and 5 bases at J, with 13 bases between. The germline gives CDR1 SGHAT, CDR2 FQNNGV. CDR3 bases: TGTGCCAGCAGCCCGTCGGGGGTCAACGAGCAGTACTTC. Encoded protein: CASSPSGVNEQYF.

The V gene is TRBV7-6, the J gene TRBJ1-2; 7 positions agree with TRBD1. The CDR3 loop spans 14 amino acids. The V gene's germline CDR1 is SGHVS and CDR2 FNYEAQ. Trimming at V came to 5 bases and at J to 4 bases, leaving 7 bases not matched to a gene. The CDR3 DNA sequence: TGTGCCAGCAGCCCCCTGGGACAGAGCTATGGCTACACCTTC. Protein product: CASSPLGQSYGYTF.

By sample share, this clone is medium-sized. The chain carries TRBV30 and TRBJ1-1; no firm D call. Germline lookup yields CDR1 GTSNPN and CDR2 SVGIG (reference sequence). Trimming left V 0 bases short and J 1 base short, with 6 bases between. The CDR3 is 13 residues long. CDR3 bases: TGTGCCTGGAGTGTGAAGGGGAACACTGAAGCTTTCTTT. Residues: CAWSVKGNTEAFF.

As regards this clone: As the CDR3 is not closed by the conserved phenylalanine or tryptophan, this likely results from a read error. This chain uses TRBV7-3 with TRBJ2-3, with D tentatively TRBD2 (6 bases). CDR3 length: 15 amino acids. Trimming removed 1 base from V and 4 bases from J, with 12 bases in between. Germline CDR1 and CDR2: SGHTA and FQGTGA. The CDR3 here is CASSLNGGGADTQYL. The CDR3 nucleotides read TGTGCCAGCAGCTTAAACGGCGGAGGGGCAGATACGCAGTATCTT.

The rearrangement uses TRBV15 and TRBJ1-5; D not certain. Germline loops: CDR1 LNHNV, CDR2 YYDKDF (reference sequence). The CDR3 totals 13 residues. V gave up 0 bases and J gave up 5 bases, with 5 bases separating them. The chain's CDR3 is CATSRDLDQPQHF. CDR3 nucleotides: TGTGCCACCAGCAGAGATCTTGATCAGCCCCAGCATTTT.

On this clone: A much more abundant neighbour one base away suggests this may be a read error. The chain couples TRBV7-2 to TRBJ2-1; D not resolved. The germline gives CDR1 SGHTA, CDR2 FQGNSA. V dropped 1 base and J dropped 1 base, with 5 bases sitting between them. There are 14 residues in the CDR3. In nucleotides, the CDR3 is TGTGCCAGCAGCTTAGGTGGGTCCTACAATGAGCAGTTCTTC. The encoded protein is CASSLGGSYNEQFF.

This clone has only a few counts. The genes are TRBV7-9 and TRBJ2-7; the D is unclear. Germline V gene lookup returns CDR1 SEHNR and CDR2 FQNEAQ (reference sequence). The CDR3 is made up of 12 amino acids. The V end was cut by 5 bases, the J end by 0 bases, with 5 bases between. The CDR3 sequence is CASSPPSYEQYF. The CDR3 DNA follows: TGTGCCAGCAGCCCCCCCTCCTACGAGCAGTACTTC.

The chain uses TRBV5-4 and TRBJ2-3, with 9 positions matching TRBD1. Looked up from germline, CDR1 is SGHNT and CDR2 is YYREEE (reference sequence). After removal of 4 bases from V and 4 bases from J, the junction contained 4 bases not matched to a gene. The CDR3 is 14 amino acids. In DNA form, the CDR3 reads TGTGCCAGCAGCCCGGGACAGGGTTCAGATACGCAGTATTTT. Translation gives CASSPGQGSDTQYF.

Remarks on this clone: Given a much more abundant clone one base away, this may be a read error. J is TRBJ2-5 and V is TRBV27; 13 positions match TRBD2. The tail of the sequence fits TRBJ2-7 better, so the J call may be wrong. This CDR3 spans 14 amino acids. Germline CDR1 reads MNHEY; CDR2 reads SMNVEV (reference sequence). The CDR3 is CAISETSGRYEQYF. The CDR3, as DNA: TGTGCCATCAGTGAGACTAGCGGGAGGTACGAGCAGTACTTC.

This rearrangement joins TRBV6-5 to TRBJ2-7, with TRBD2 matching over 11 bases. This CDR3 is 15 amino acids long. With 6 bases clipped from V and 6 bases from J, the junction kept 10 bases outside the gene matches. Looked up from germline, CDR1 is MNHEY and CDR2 is SVGAGI. This CDR3 is CASRGTSGQWGEQYF. For the CDR3, the DNA is TGTGCCAGCAGGGGGACTAGCGGACAATGGGGCGAGCAGTACTTC.

In its sample, this clone was seen many times. V gene TRBV7-7 combines with J gene TRBJ2-3; 11 positions match TRBD2. The CDR3 runs 16 residues. Unmatched junction bases numbered 6, after V lost 6 bases and J lost 1 base. Germline CDR1 SSHAT, CDR2 FNYEAQ (reference sequence). The CDR3 nucleotides are TGTGCCAGCAGTCAGCTACTAGCGGGAGGCACAGATACGCAGTATTTT. Translation gives CASSQLLAGGTDTQYF.

Only one count was recorded for this clone. The rearrangement links TRBV5-1 to TRBJ2-3; D possibly matches TRBD1 or TRBD2 (5 bases each). The germline V gene encodes CDR1 SGHRS and CDR2 YFSETQ. This CDR3 is built from 16 residues. Trimming shortened V by 4 bases and J by 6 bases, and 21 bases separated the two germline ends. CDR3 nucleotide sequence: TGCGCCAGCAGCCGGATCGGAGGTAGGACATCCGATACGCAGTATTTT. This sequence encodes CASSRIGGRTSDTQYF.

This clone came up many times. This chain joins TRBV28 and TRBJ2-2; D gene unclear. The length of the CDR3 is 13 residues. Trimming pared 8 bases from V and 7 bases from J, leaving 14 bases between. From germline, CDR1 is MDHEN and CDR2 SYDVKM. The CDR3 protein is CASRPMGIGELFF. The CDR3 nucleotides are TGTGCCAGCCGACCGATGGGGATCGGGGAGCTGTTTTTT.

A note on this clone: The CDR3 does not end in the conserved phenylalanine or tryptophan, so this is likely a read error. The V and J genes are TRBV2 and TRBJ2-3, with 12 nucleotides matching TRBD2. This CDR3 is 14 amino acids long. V lost 6 bases to trimming and J lost 5 bases; unmatched junction nucleotides: 3. Germline V gives CDR1 SNHLY, CDR2 FYNNEI. The CDR3 region has the DNA TGTGCCAGCAGACTAGCGGGAGGAGGAGATACGCAGTATTCT. Translating it yields CASRLAGGGDTQYS.

The V and J genes are TRBV19 and TRBJ2-2; D possibly uses TRBD1 or TRBD2 (5 bases each). Germline V gene data show CDR1 as LNHDA and CDR2 as SQIVND (reference sequence). Between the trimmed V and J ends, which lost 5 bases and 5 bases, there was a span of 18 bases. This CDR3 comprises 16 residues. The CDR3 sequence is CASSFIPGPSTGELFF. In DNA, the CDR3 is TGTGCCAGTAGTTTCATTCCGGGACCCAGTACCGGGGAGCTGTTTTTT.

The V gene is TRBV6-4, the J gene TRBJ1-5, with D unresolved. V lost 4 bases and J 7 bases, leaving 11 bases between the germline ends. CDR3 length: 13 amino acids. From germline, CDR1 is MRHNA and CDR2 SNTAGT. The CDR3 region has the DNA TGTGCCAGCAGTGTCAACACGGGGCAGCCCCAGCATTTT. It translates to CASSVNTGQPQHF.

This clone was counted a single time. The chain is built from TRBV4-2 and TRBJ2-1; a weak D match, TRBD2 (6 bases). CDR3 size: 13 residues. V gave up 4 bases and J gave up 9 bases, with 13 bases separating them. Germline CDR1 LGHNA, CDR2 YNFKEQ. The CDR3 DNA sequence: TGTGCCAGCAGCCCGCCGGAGGGTACTGAGCAGTTCTTC. This sequence encodes CASSPPEGTEQFF.

V is TRBV5-1 and J is TRBJ1-1, with 8 bases that match TRBD1. The length of the CDR3 is 14 residues. The V segment lost 5 bases and the J segment 6 bases; nucleotides outside the gene matches: 9. Germline V gene lookup returns CDR1 SGHRS and CDR2 YFSETQ. The CDR3, as DNA: TGCGCCAGCAGATCCCAGGGGGCCGATGCTGAAGCTTTCTTT. Translation gives CASRSQGADAEAFF.

The chain carries TRBV30 and TRBJ1-1; D remains ambiguous. The CDR3 consists of 11 residues. V dropped 4 bases and J dropped 6 bases, with 9 bases sitting between them. From germline, CDR1 is GTSNPN and CDR2 SVGIG (reference sequence). The CDR3 loop is CAWKRLSEAFF. The CDR3 region has the DNA TGTGCCTGGAAACGGTTATCTGAAGCTTTCTTT.

This clone appeared a single time. The V and J genes are TRBV7-9 and TRBJ2-3; 7 nucleotides line up with TRBD2. Germline V gene sequence: CDR1 SEHNR, CDR2 FQNEAQ (reference sequence). This CDR3 region has 16 residues. The ends lost 8 bases at V and 4 bases at J; junction bases unmatched: 15. The CDR3 reads CASSRGREGVADTQYF. The CDR3, as DNA: TGTGCCAGCTCCCGGGGGAGGGAGGGCGTTGCAGATACGCAGTATTTT.

This clone was seen repeatedly, ten times or more. The V and J genes are TRBV4-3 and TRBJ2-7; D is undetermined. There are 15 residues in the CDR3. Germline CDR1 is LGHNA and CDR2 is YSLEER. V was shortened by 4 bases and J by 1 base, with 14 bases between the two germline ends. CDR3 DNA: TGCGCCAGCAGCCGTAGTTTAGAGACGTCCTACGAGCAGTACTTC. Translated, it gives CASSRSLETSYEQYF.

The genes are TRBV5-6 and TRBJ2-7; TRBD1 aligns across 7 bases. The CDR3 contains 15 residues. The germline CDR1 and CDR2 sequences are SGHDT and YYEEEE. Unmatched junction bases numbered 8, after V lost 4 bases and J lost 1 base. Here the CDR3 DNA reads TGTGCCAGCAGCATATACCAGGGGGATTCCTACGAGCAGTACTTC. This encodes CASSIYQGDSYEQYF.

V is TRBV11-2 and J is TRBJ2-7, with 11 bases that match TRBD1. Trimming at V came to 1 base and at J to 6 bases, leaving 5 bases not matched to a gene. The CDR3 covers 15 residues. Germline assignment: CDR1 SGHAT and CDR2 FQNNGV. CDR3 protein: CASSLADRGLGEQYF. CDR3 DNA sequence: TGTGCCAGCAGCTTAGCGGACAGGGGGCTGGGCGAGCAGTACTTC.

This chain links TRBV5-5 with TRBJ1-2; D gene unclear. This CDR3 spans 13 amino acids. Germline-derived CDR1 and CDR2 are SGHKS and YYEKEE (reference sequence). V was pared by 2 bases and J by 5 bases, with 10 bases between. CDR3 region: CASSLGAMYGYTF. CDR3 DNA: TGTGCCAGCAGCTTAGGTGCTATGTATGGCTACACCTTC.

V gene TRBV7-2 combines with J gene TRBJ2-5; the D gene is possibly TRBD2 (7 bases). Germline values: CDR1 SGHTA, CDR2 FQGNSA. Trimming pared 5 bases from V and 5 bases from J, leaving 18 bases between. This CDR3 has 15 amino acids. The CDR3 coding sequence is TGTGCCAGCAGCCTCGGGGAGGGGGTAGGGGAGACCCAGTACTTC. This codes for CASSLGEGVGETQYF.

J is TRBJ2-7 and V is TRBV5-4; TRBD2 matches at 15 bases. There are 15 residues in the CDR3. Germline V gene lookup returns CDR1 SGHNT and CDR2 YYREEE (reference sequence). After removal of 3 bases from V and 2 bases from J, the junction contained 0 bases not matched to a gene. The CDR3 protein is CASSWTSGRAYEQYF. CDR3 DNA: TGTGCCAGCAGCTGGACTAGCGGGAGGGCCTACGAGCAGTACTTC.

This chain connects TRBV11-1 to TRBJ1-4; possibly TRBD1 for D (5 bases). The germline V gene encodes CDR1 SGHAT and CDR2 FQDESV (reference sequence). Trimming cost V 4 bases and J 8 bases, with 17 bases left between them. CDR3 length: 15 amino acids. The CDR3 protein is CASSSGTAAREKLFF. Written as DNA, the CDR3 is TGTGCCAGCAGCTCAGGGACGGCCGCTCGGGAAAAACTGTTTTTT.

This chain connects TRBV28 to TRBJ1-3, with a possible D match to TRBD1 (6 bases). From germline, CDR1 is MDHEN and CDR2 SYDVKM. The germline V and J ends were trimmed by 5 bases and 4 bases, with 12 bases remaining between them. The CDR3 covers 14 residues. The CDR3 protein is CASSRTGGGNTIYF. In DNA form, the CDR3 reads TGTGCCAGCAGTCGGACGGGGGGCGGAAACACCATATATTTT.

This chain connects TRBV9 to TRBJ1-1, with a possible D match to TRBD1 (6 bases). V was trimmed by 3 bases and J by 1 base, leaving 7 bases between them. The CDR3 is made up of 13 amino acids. Germline CDR1 SGDLS, CDR2 YYNGEE. The CDR3 DNA sequence: TGTGCCAGCAGCGGGGGGCAGAACACTGAAGCTTTCTTT. Protein product: CASSGGQNTEAFF.

On this clone itself: It differs at one base from a far larger clone, so likely a read error. The same CDR3 also results from other DNA sequences found in this sample. The chain couples TRBV30 to TRBJ2-2; 9 bases align to TRBD2. There are 15 residues in the CDR3. The germline CDR1 and CDR2 sequences are GTSNPN and SVGIG (reference sequence). After removal of 2 bases from V and 11 bases from J, the junction contained 12 bases not matched to a gene. In DNA, the CDR3 is TGTGCCTGGAGTATAGTAGCGGGGGACGGTGGAGAGCTGTTTTTT. Translation gives CAWSIVAGDGGELFF. Looking up the rest from reference TRBV30 and TRBJ2-2 gives the full variable domain: SQTIHQWPATLVQPVGSPLSLECTVEGTSNPNLYWYRQAAGRGLQLLFYSVGIGQISSEVPQNLSASRPQDRQFILSSKKLLLSDSGFYLCAWSIVAGDGGELFFGEGSRLTVL.

As to this clone: One end of the junction fails to match germline, which may point to a read error. V usage is TRBV7-9 and J usage is TRBJ1-6; D uncertain. Germline CDR1 SEHNR, CDR2 FQNEAQ (reference sequence). The CDR3 runs 13 residues. The CDR3 DNA reads as TGTGCCAGCAGCTTAGAGGGTGGATCACCCCTCCACTTC. Encoded protein: CASSLEGGSPLHF.